The 9 T cell receptor beta chains listed next were all sequenced from one sample in a study of molecular identifiers for immune sequencing clone quantification. TCRdb used MiXCR to reprocess the PCR reads, holding one entry per CDR3 protein. Of more than 85,000 distinct CDR3 sequences detected, 36% appear once; the ten largest clones hold less than 5%. The specimen was naive CD8+ T cells from blood, with Jurkat cell RNA spiked in. Subset here: FACS-sorted CD8+CD4-CCR7+CD45RA+ naive T cells. The receptors stem from a human donor in good health. Some libraries in this study had Jurkat cell RNA spiked in.

Remarks on this clonotype: A single base separates this from a much larger clone, so it may be a read error. The J gene is TRBJ1-4, the V gene TRBV12-3 or TRBV12-4; no definite D call. This CDR3 is 14 amino acids long. CDR3 sequence: CASPSEAPNEKPFF. The CDR3 DNA reads as TGTGCCAGCCCCTCTGAGGCACCGAATGAAAAACCGTTTTTT.

As to this clonotype: This may be a read error: a much more frequent sequence differs by one nucleotide. The rearrangement uses TRBV28 and TRBJ2-7; D is unclear. V lost 8 bases and J lost 4, with 15 bases in between. Germline CDR1 and CDR2: MDHEN and SYDVKM. The CDR3 has 13 residues. The CDR3 sequence is CASCPTTPYEQYF. The CDR3, as DNA: TGTGCCAGCTGCCCGACAACTCCATACGAGCAGTACTTC.

The V gene is TRBV4-1, the J gene TRBJ2-7; D possibly corresponds to TRBD2 (6 bases). V was trimmed by 2 bases and J by 2 bases, leaving 13 bases between them. Germline loops: CDR1 MGHRA, CDR2 YSYEKL. The CDR3 runs to 15 residues. In DNA, the CDR3 is TGCGCCAGCAGCCAACTTTCCGGAGGGGCCTACGAGCAGTACTTC. Translated, it gives CASSQLSGGAYEQYF.

The V call is TRBV5-3, the J call TRBJ2-7, with 7 bases matching TRBD2. TRBV5-3 is an ORF, and what it does is uncertain. Trimming cost V 8 bases and J 3 bases; bases outside gene matches: 17. The CDR3 covers 16 residues. CDR3 sequence (DNA): TGTGCCAGCAGCGGGGCTGGGGCGGCAACTATCTACGAGCAGTACTTC. This translates into CASSGAGAATIYEQYF.

In this sample, this clonotype turned up many times. The chain has TRBV7-6 and TRBJ2-2, with 10 bases aligning to TRBD1. This CDR3 comprises 16 residues. Looked up from germline, CDR1 is SGHVS and CDR2 is FNYEAQ. V shed 5 bases and J 5 bases; nucleotides not matched to a gene: 8. The DNA for the CDR3 is TGTGCCAGCAGCGATACCGGGACAGGGGTTACCGGGGAGCTGTTTTTT. It translates to CASSDTGTGVTGELFF.

There are many counts of this clonotype. The genes are TRBV7-9 and TRBJ2-4; D is unclear. In germline, CDR1 is SEHNR, CDR2 FQNEAQ (reference sequence). This CDR3 region has 12 residues. V gave up 2 bases and J gave up 8 bases, with 7 bases separating them. The CDR3 DNA follows: TGTGCCAGCAGCTTACCCGGTTACATTCAGTACTTC. Amino acid sequence: CASSLPGYIQYF.

As regards this clonotype: A much larger clone sits a single nucleotide away, making a read error possible. Lacking the conserved final phenylalanine or tryptophan, this CDR3 likely reflects a read error. This rearrangement joins TRBV4-3 to TRBJ2-6; D is unclear. The CDR3 sequence is 15 residues long. Trimming removed 1 base at V and 1 base at J, with 5 bases between. CDR1 and CDR2 from the germline V gene are LGHNA and YSLEER. This chain's CDR3 is CASSQAWSGANVLTL. Written as DNA, the CDR3 is TGCGCCAGCAGCCAAGCATGGTCTGGGGCCAACGTCCTGACTTTA.

This clonotype has only a few counts. A much larger clone lies a single base off, so this may be a read error. The chain combines TRBV7-9 with TRBJ1-5, with D possibly matching TRBD1 (5 bases). The CDR3 extends over 17 amino acids. Germline assignment: CDR1 SEHNR and CDR2 FQNEAQ (reference sequence). The CDR3 sequence: CASSFTAKGTSNQPQQF. For the CDR3, the DNA is TGTGCCAGCAGCTTCACAGCGAAGGGGACTAGCAATCAGCCCCAGCAATTT.

This clonotype was found a few times. The chain recombines TRBV28 with TRBJ1-5, with D unclear. The CDR3 sequence is 14 residues long. Germline CDR1 MDHEN, CDR2 SYDVKM. Trimming removed 6 bases from V and 0 bases from J, with 9 bases in between. For the CDR3, the DNA is TGTGCCAGCAGGCCCCTAGTTAGCAATCAGCCCCAGCATTTT. The encoded protein is CASRPLVSNQPQHF.